A selection of T cell receptor beta chains follows, all from one sample in a study of cytomegalovirus exposure and HLA in healthy donors. The method was immunoSEQ multiplex PCR; TCRdb's version includes in-frame clones alone and lacks a portion of them. The sample lists about 120,000 clones; over 60% were seen once. What was sequenced was PBMCs. Every receptor here comes from a woman in her 30s in good health and CMV-seronegative. The CDR3 runs from the conserved cysteine through the conserved F or W. A D gene is named only where the DNA matches it firmly. Clone size is given for some rows only: seen once, a few or many times, or a class if the clone is expanded.

J: TRBJ2-7; V: TRBV6-1; size: .; D: .; DNA: TGTGCCACCGAGGCCGTTCCCTCCTACGAGCAGTACTTC; CDR3: CATEAVPSYEQYF
J: TRBJ2-1; V: TRBV2; size: .; D: .; DNA: TGTGCCAGCAGTGAAATATCTAGTACAATCTTCTTC; CDR3: CASSEISSTIFF
J: TRBJ1-1; V: TRBV6-5; size: .; D: .; DNA: TGTGCCAGCAGTTACTCGAGCCGCATGAACACTGAAGCTTTCTTT; CDR3: CASSYSSRMNTEAFF
J: TRBJ2-5; V: TRBV4-3; size: .; D: .; DNA: TGCGCCAGCAGCCAAGTAGGGGGTTTGGGGCAGACCCAGTACTTC; CDR3: CASSQVGGLGQTQYF
J: TRBJ1-1; V: TRBV7-3; size: .; D: .; DNA: TGTGCCAGCAGCTTAACTGCGGGCGCTGAAGCTTTCTTT; CDR3: CASSLTAGAEAFF
J: TRBJ2-2; V: TRBV25-1; size: .; D: .; DNA: TGTGCCAGCAGTGATCGGGGATCGAACACCGGGGAGCTGTTTTTT; CDR3: CASSDRGSNTGELFF
J: TRBJ1-5; V: TRBV10-3; size: .; D: TRBD1; DNA: TGTGCCATCAGTGAGGGGACAGGGGTTAATCAGCCCCAGCATTTT; CDR3: CAISEGTGVNQPQHF
J: TRBJ1-1; V: TRBV27; size: .; D: TRBD1; DNA: TGTGCCAGCAGTTCTCCCGGGACAGGGCGAGCTTTCTTT; CDR3: CASSSPGTGRAFF
J: TRBJ1-1; V: TRBV7-9; size: few; D: .; DNA: TGTGCCAGCAGCTTACCCACAGGGATCACTGAAGCTTTCTTT; CDR3: CASSLPTGITEAFF
J: TRBJ2-7; V: TRBV6-6; size: once; D: TRBD2; DNA: TGTGCCAGCAGTTACGGGACTAGCGACTACGAGCAGTACTTC; CDR3: CASSYGTSDYEQYF
J: TRBJ1-1; V: TRBV27; size: .; D: .; DNA: TGTGCCAGCAGGCCTCAGGGATACACTGAAGCTTTCTTT; CDR3: CASRPQGYTEAFF
J: TRBJ1-5; V: TRBV18; size: .; D: .; DNA: TGTGCCAGCTCACTTACAGGGAAAACCAATCAGCCCCAGCATTTT; CDR3: CASSLTGKTNQPQHF
J: TRBJ2-5; V: TRBV7-2; size: once; D: .; DNA: TGTGCCAGCAGCCCTCCGGACAGAAAAGAGACCCAGTACTTC; CDR3: CASSPPDRKETQYF
J: TRBJ2-1; V: TRBV25-1; size: .; D: .; DNA: TGTGCCAGCAGTGATCCTCTATCCAATGAGCAGTTCTTC; CDR3: CASSDPLSNEQFF
J: TRBJ1-1; V: TRBV7-6; size: .; D: .; DNA: TGTGCCAGCAGTTTTCGCGTGGGGGGCACTGAAGCTTTCTTT; CDR3: CASSFRVGGTEAFF
J: TRBJ1-5; V: TRBV5-1; size: .; D: .; DNA: TGCGCCAGCAGCCCAAACGGGGGGGCATGGGAGCCCCAGCATTTT; CDR3: CASSPNGGAWEPQHF
J: TRBJ2-2; V: TRBV4-1; size: .; D: TRBD2; DNA: TGCGCCAGCAGCCAAGAGCTTTGGCTCGGGACTAGTACCGGGGAGCTGTTTTTT; CDR3: CASSQELWLGTSTGELFF
J: TRBJ1-1; V: TRBV29-1; size: .; D: .; DNA: TGCAGCGTCGCTTTACAGGGTCCGGACACTGAAGCTTTCTTT; CDR3: CSVALQGPDTEAFF
J: TRBJ2-7; V: TRBV11-2; size: .; D: TRBD1; DNA: TGTGCCAGCAGCCCGACCCAGGGACAGGGGGCCTACGAGCAGTACTTC; CDR3: CASSPTQGQGAYEQYF
J: TRBJ2-6; V: TRBV19; size: few; D: TRBD1; DNA: TGTGCCAGTAAACCGGGACAGGGGTCCGGGGCCAACGTCCTGACTTTC; CDR3: CASKPGQGSGANVLTF
J: TRBJ2-1; V: TRBV19; size: .; D: .; DNA: TGTGCCAGTAGTGCTTTGAGACTAGGGGACAATGAGCAGTTCTTC; CDR3: CASSALRLGDNEQFF
J: TRBJ2-1; V: TRBV4-3; size: .; D: .; DNA: TGCGCCAGCAGCCAAGATGATGATATCCTAGGGGATGAGCAGTTCTTC; CDR3: CASSQDDDILGDEQFF
J: TRBJ1-1; V: TRBV5-1; size: once; D: TRBD1; DNA: TGCGCCAGCAGCAAGATACAGGGGGCAGGAGCTGAAGCTTTCTTT; CDR3: CASSKIQGAGAEAFF
J: TRBJ1-1; V: TRBV28; size: .; D: .; DNA: TGTGCCAGCAGAACCGGGGGGGAACACGTCAGAGGCACTGAAGCTTTCTTT; CDR3: CASRTGGEHVRGTEAFF
J: TRBJ1-5; V: TRBV4-1; size: .; D: TRBD1; DNA: TGCGCCAGCAGCTTCCGGGACAGCAGAGTCCCTGGCAATCAGCCCCAGCATTTT; CDR3: CASSFRDSRVPGNQPQHF
J: TRBJ2-6; V: TRBV2; size: .; D: .; DNA: TGTGCCAGCAGAGACTTTGAAGCCAACGTCCTGACTTTC; CDR3: CASRDFEANVLTF
J: TRBJ2-7; V: TRBV11-2; size: .; D: TRBD1; DNA: TGTGCCAGCAGCGAACCAGGACAGGACTACGAGCAGTACTTC; CDR3: CASSEPGQDYEQYF
J: TRBJ1-1; V: TRBV5-1; size: once; D: TRBD1; DNA: TGCGCCAGCAGCTTGTGGACAGGGTCCACTGAAGCTTTCTTT; CDR3: CASSLWTGSTEAFF
J: TRBJ2-2; V: TRBV5-1; size: once; D: .; DNA: TGCGCCAGCAGCTTGGTGACAAACACCGGGGAGCTGTTTTTT; CDR3: CASSLVTNTGELFF
J: TRBJ2-7; V: TRBV4-1; size: once; D: TRBD1; DNA: TGCGCCAGCAGCCTTGGACAGGCCCTTGTCTCCTACGAGCAGTACTTC; CDR3: CASSLGQALVSYEQYF
J: TRBJ2-5; V: TRBV9; size: .; D: TRBD2; DNA: TGTGCCAGCAGCGTAGAATCGGGTACTAGCGGGGGGCACCAAGAGACCCAGTACTTC; CDR3: CASSVESGTSGGHQETQYF
J: TRBJ1-1; V: TRBV20-1; size: .; D: .; DNA: TGCAGTGCGCGAGTTGGCGGTGAAGCTTTCTTT; CDR3: CSARVGGEAFF
J: TRBJ2-7; V: TRBV4-3; size: .; D: TRBD2; DNA: TGCGCCAGCAGCCAAGGACTAGCGGGAGGTCTAGAGCAGTACTTC; CDR3: CASSQGLAGGLEQYF
J: TRBJ1-6; V: TRBV9; size: .; D: TRBD1; DNA: TGTGCCAGTAGGACAGGGGATAATTCACCCCTCCACTTT; CDR3: CASRTGDNSPLHF
J: TRBJ2-1; V: TRBV5-4; size: .; D: TRBD2; DNA: TGTGCCGGAGGTACTAGCGGGAAATACAATGAGCAGTTCTTC; CDR3: CAGGTSGKYNEQFF
J: TRBJ1-1; V: TRBV29-1; size: .; D: .; DNA: TGCAGCGCTAGCGTAGGAGGGAACACTGAAGCTTTCTTT; CDR3: CSASVGGNTEAFF
J: TRBJ2-5; V: TRBV9; size: .; D: .; DNA: TGTGCCAGCAGCGTAACGGGAGTGAACCAAGAGACCCAGTACTTC; CDR3: CASSVTGVNQETQYF
J: TRBJ2-7; V: TRBV5-1; size: .; D: TRBD1; DNA: TGCGCCACCAGAACCCGGGACAGGGGGGACGAGCAGTACTTC; CDR3: CATRTRDRGDEQYF
J: TRBJ2-5; V: TRBV5-1; size: .; D: .; DNA: TGCGCCAGCACCCCCGGAGGAGAGACCCAGTACTTC; CDR3: CASTPGGETQYF
J: TRBJ2-5; V: TRBV4-3; size: few; D: .; DNA: TGCGCCAGCAGCCAAGATCGCGTACTAGCAGAAGAGACCCAGTACTTC; CDR3: CASSQDRVLAEETQYF
J: TRBJ2-7; V: TRBV29-1; size: .; D: .; DNA: TGCAGCGTTGAAGTGGCGGGGCCTAGTAACGAGCAGTACTTC; CDR3: CSVEVAGPSNEQYF
J: TRBJ2-1; V: TRBV29-1; size: .; D: TRBD2; DNA: TGCAGCGAGATAGCGGGGGGAGCCTACAATGAGCAGTTCTTC; CDR3: CSEIAGGAYNEQFF